A selection of T cell receptor beta chains follows, all from one sample in a study of T cell responses to AZD1222 COVID-19 vaccine. Measured with immunoSEQ multiplex PCR; TCRdb has only the in-frame clones, and not every one. The sample holds approximately 100,000 clones; 85% to 90% are singletons and the top ten take around 3.5%. This material consisted of peripheral blood, taken on day 0 of AZD1222 vaccination. All receptors derive from an adult in good health. Each CDR3 is given without its conserved first and last residue.

CDR3aa	v_gene	j_gene
ASSLVEAGKLF	TRBV11-2	TRBJ1-4
AISEKRGVGGYT	TRBV10-3	TRBJ1-2
ASGQGASEKLF	TRBV14	TRBJ1-4
ASSYSQGGTGELF	TRBV6-5	TRBJ2-2
SASGLGNYGYT	TRBV20-1	TRBJ1-2
ASSITGAGQGNTEAF	TRBV19	TRBJ1-1
ASSLSGQETQY	TRBV28	TRBJ2-5
ASSRTNYGYT	TRBV19	TRBJ1-2
ASSWQEEEKLF	TRBV28	TRBJ1-4
ASSPSQGPSSGANVLT	TRBV18	TRBJ2-6
ASSVGTGIMEPLH	TRBV9	TRBJ1-6
ASSLSELSSYEQY	TRBV11-2	TRBJ2-7
ASSALVGGGNTIY	TRBV7-2	TRBJ1-3
AIKGWEDTEAF	TRBV10-3	TRBJ1-1
AWSGSPPTSYNEQF	TRBV30	TRBJ2-1
ASSPTVRRDNSPLH	TRBV5-4	TRBJ1-6
ASSLEGMNTEAF	TRBV7-8	TRBJ1-1
ASSLAYGWYGYT	TRBV5-5	TRBJ1-2
ASGEGFSSYNSPLH	TRBV6-1	TRBJ1-6
ASSQGWDTEAF	TRBV10-1	TRBJ1-1
ASSWARGSAETQY	TRBV5-4	TRBJ2-5
ASSLKSEAF	TRBV3-1/TRBV3-2	TRBJ1-1
ASSPGVGAGTGELF	TRBV7-3	TRBJ2-2
ASLPGPKDTEAF	TRBV2	TRBJ1-1
ASSLDTGGAAYEQY	TRBV7-2	TRBJ2-7
ASSHGRHTDTQY	TRBV14	TRBJ2-3
ASSPDSVLYEQY	TRBV11-2	TRBJ2-7
ASSPSDEQF	TRBV6-5	TRBJ2-1
ASSPQGGDYGYT	TRBV6-5	TRBJ1-2
ASSYSRGDQPQH	TRBV6-5	TRBJ1-5
ASSRGVRTGDEQF	TRBV6-5	TRBJ2-1
ASSSLSGNYNEQF	TRBV7-3	TRBJ2-1
AISESKTGNLNQPQH	TRBV10-3	TRBJ1-5
AWSPGISYEQY	TRBV30	TRBJ2-7
ATSRGGRGRPGAEAF	TRBV15	TRBJ1-1
ASSNGGTSGVLGTQY	TRBV5-4	TRBJ2-3
ASSGGQKLF	TRBV6-2/TRBV6-3	TRBJ1-4
AISAGGIEAF	TRBV10-3	TRBJ1-1
ASSGQFWDSEPYEQY	TRBV19	TRBJ2-7
ASSIFRGNYGYT	TRBV19	TRBJ1-2
ASSMNTYSNQPQH	TRBV19	TRBJ1-5
ASSLAPDRVDNEQF	TRBV5-6	TRBJ2-1